This T cell receptor beta chain was retrieved from a study of Graves' ophthalmopathy and Graves' hyperthyroidism. This CDR3 has 14 amino acids. V lost 6 bases and J lost 0, with 10 bases in between. CDR1 and CDR2 from the germline V gene are WNHNN and SYGVQD (reference sequence). Amplification from RNA transcripts yielded the TCR beta CDR3 regions. HTBI-primed first-round RT-PCR preceded second-round multiplex PCR. TCRdb passed the multiplex PCR reads through MiXCR, listing each CDR3 protein once. In the table there are 57,000 or so distinct CDR3 sequences, approximately 47% of which are singletons. The receptor's source is an adult woman with Graves' ophthalmopathy. The sequencing input was peripheral blood. This chain uses TRBV10-1 with TRBJ2-3; tentatively, D is TRBD1 (6 bases). In nucleotides, the CDR3 is TGCGCCAGCAGCTTACAGGGTAGCACAGATACGCAGTATTTT. Translation: CASSLQGSTDTQYF.